The source of this T cell receptor beta chain is a study of blood T cell repertoires in COVID-19. Whole-study context: PBMCs, B-cell-depleted T cells, or T cells were the source of the cDNA or gDNA that made up the material.

Repertoires were generated with immunoSEQ multiplex PCR, while TCRdb's copy carries only in-frame clones and drops some. Altogether 200,000 to 300,000 clones are present, about 87% being singletons, with the ten largest covering roughly 2.3%. The CDR3 is made up of 15 amino acids. CDR1 and CDR2 (germline): LNHDA, SQIVND (reference sequence). The ends lost 6 bases at V and 2 bases at J; junction bases unmatched: 4. This clonotype was sampled from a woman between 35 and 50 years old with acute COVID-19. The chain is built from TRBV19 and TRBJ1-3, with 10 bases lining up with TRBD1. The source material was PBMCs or T cells enriched from blood (not recorded which). CDR3 sequence (DNA): TGTGCCAGTAGGAGACAGGGGGCTGCTGGAAACACCATATATTTT. Protein product: CASRRQGAAGNTIYF. Variable domain in full (rest from reference TRBV19 and TRBJ1-3): DGGITQSPKYLFRKEGQNVTLSCEQNLNHDAMYWYRQDPGQGLRLIYYSQIVNDFQKGDIAEGYSVSREKKESFPLTVTSAQKNPTAFYLCASRRQGAAGNTIYFGEGSWLTVV.